The 4 T cell receptor beta chains below come from one sample, sequenced in a study of T cell clonality in common variable immunodeficiency. TCRdb keeps only in-frame clones here, not all; method: immunoSEQ multiplex PCR. Sampling found around 32,000 clones, none seen once. Sequenced material: peripheral blood mononuclear cells. The receptors here all came from a person between 18 and 75 years old in good health.

This clone occurred many times. CDR3 bases read: TGTGCCAGCAGTGAAAATAGGGGCGGGGCCTACAATGAG. Translation: CASSENRGGAYNE. The whole CDR3 reads CASSENRGGAYNEQFF. This chain connects TRBV6-1 to TRBJ2-1, with a possible D match to TRBD2 (6 bases). The read terminates 3 residues ahead of where the CDR3 ends, so the germline J gene completes it. Germline CDR1 is MNHNS and CDR2 is SASEGT. V lost 2 bases, J lost 2 bases, and 13 bases lay in between. The CDR3 contains 16 residues.

This clone was detected a few times. The read terminates 3 residues before the CDR3 end, so the remaining end is supplied by the germline J gene. The chain employs TRBV30 and TRBJ2-3; 7 bases fit TRBD1. Germline assignment: CDR1 GTSNPN and CDR2 SVGIG (reference sequence). The CDR3 sequence is 14 residues long. The CDR3 bases that were read are TGTGCCTGGAGTGTCGACAGGGACCAAGAGACG. Protein sequence: CAWSVDRDQET. The full CDR3 protein is CAWSVDRDQETQYF.

This clone was seen at least ten times. The read ends 3 residues shy of where the CDR3 ends; the end is completed using the germline J gene. The gene calls are TRBV19 and TRBJ2-7, with 7 nucleotides matching TRBD2. The CDR3 contains 14 residues. Per germline, CDR1 LNHDA and CDR2 SQIVND (reference sequence). V was pared by 3 bases and J by 2 bases, with 4 bases of the junction left unmatched. The CDR3 sequence is CASSILGGTYEQYF. Partial CDR3 DNA: TGTGCCAGTAGTATTTTGGGGGGGACCTACGAG.

This clone was found many times. The CDR3 goes on 3 residues after the read ends, and that part is filled in from the germline J gene. The chain employs TRBV7-9 and TRBJ2-1, with 7 bases fitting TRBD2. The CDR3 has 14 residues. Trimming removed 6 bases from V and 1 base from J; junction bases left unmatched: 3. The germline V gene encodes CDR1 SEHNR and CDR2 FQNEAQ (reference sequence). The CDR3 DNA, read in part, is TGTGCCAGCAGGAATAGCGGGTCCTACAATGAG. Translation gives CASRNSGSYNE. The CDR3, in full, reads CASRNSGSYNEQFF.